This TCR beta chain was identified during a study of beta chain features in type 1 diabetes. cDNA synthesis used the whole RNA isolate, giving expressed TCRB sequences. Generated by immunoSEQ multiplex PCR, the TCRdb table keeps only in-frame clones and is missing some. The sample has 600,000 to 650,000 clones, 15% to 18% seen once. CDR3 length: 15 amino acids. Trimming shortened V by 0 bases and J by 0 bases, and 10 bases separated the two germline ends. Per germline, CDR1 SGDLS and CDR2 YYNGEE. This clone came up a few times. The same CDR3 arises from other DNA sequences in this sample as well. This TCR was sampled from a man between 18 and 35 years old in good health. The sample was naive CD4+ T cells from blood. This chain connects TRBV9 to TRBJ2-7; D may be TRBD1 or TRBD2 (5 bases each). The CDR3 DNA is TGTGCCAGCAGCGTAGGGGGGTTCAGCTCCTACGAGCAGTACTTC. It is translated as CASSVGGFSSYEQYF.